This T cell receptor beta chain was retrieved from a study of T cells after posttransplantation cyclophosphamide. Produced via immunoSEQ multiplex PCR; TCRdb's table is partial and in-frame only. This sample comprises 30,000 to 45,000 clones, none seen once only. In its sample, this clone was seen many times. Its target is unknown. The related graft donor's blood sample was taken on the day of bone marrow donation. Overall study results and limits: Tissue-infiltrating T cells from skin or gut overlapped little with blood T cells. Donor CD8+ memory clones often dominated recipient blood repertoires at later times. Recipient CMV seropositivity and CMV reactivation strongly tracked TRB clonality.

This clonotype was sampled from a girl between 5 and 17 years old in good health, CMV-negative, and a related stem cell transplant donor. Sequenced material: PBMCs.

The CDR3 bases are TGCAGTGCTAGATTGGGACAGACGACTTTCTTT. This codes for CSARLGQTTFF. This chain joins TRBV20-1 and TRBJ1-1, with 7 positions matching TRBD1. V trimming: 2 bases; J trimming: 12 bases; junction bases outside the gene matches: 6. The CDR3 has 11 amino acids. Per the germline V gene, CDR1 is DFQATT and CDR2 is SNEGSKA (reference sequence).